Below, one TCR beta chain is given with its context. These data belong to a study of OX40 agonist ivuxolimab in advanced cancers. At the level of the study: Patients receiving dose escalation had hepatocellular carcinoma, melanoma, renal cell or head and neck cancer.

Here immunoSEQ multiplex PCR was the method, and the copy in TCRdb shows in-frame clones only, minus some. The sample consists of about 70,000 clones, more than 70% of them appearing once. With baseline, cycle 4 day 1, and cycle 7 day 1 as timepoints, blood was sampled. This sequence originates from an adult with an advanced solid tumor such as melanoma, head and neck, liver or kidney cancer. The sequences come from CD4+ or CD8+ T cells sorted from blood, collected in a trial of the OX40 agonist ivuxolimab.

As DNA, the CDR3 is TGCGCCAGCAGCCCCCAAAGAGCGGGAATTTACAATGAGCAGTTCTTC. Protein sequence: CASSPQRAGIYNEQFF. J is TRBJ2-1 and V is TRBV4-1; 7 bases are a match to TRBD2. The CDR3 extends over 16 amino acids. Germline lookup yields CDR1 MGHRA and CDR2 YSYEKL. The junction had 10 bases not matched to a gene; V was cut back by 4 bases and J by 4 bases.